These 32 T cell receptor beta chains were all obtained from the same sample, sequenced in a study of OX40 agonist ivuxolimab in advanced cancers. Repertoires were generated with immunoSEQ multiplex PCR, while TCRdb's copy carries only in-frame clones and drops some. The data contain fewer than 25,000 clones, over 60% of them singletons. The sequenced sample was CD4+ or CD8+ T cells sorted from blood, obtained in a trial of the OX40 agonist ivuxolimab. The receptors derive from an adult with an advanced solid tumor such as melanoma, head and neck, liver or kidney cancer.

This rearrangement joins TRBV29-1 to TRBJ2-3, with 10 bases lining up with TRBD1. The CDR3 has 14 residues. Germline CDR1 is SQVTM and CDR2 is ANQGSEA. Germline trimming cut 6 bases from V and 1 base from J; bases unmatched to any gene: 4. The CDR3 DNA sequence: TGCAGCGTAGCCGGGACAGGGGGCACAGATACGCAGTATTTT. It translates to CSVAGTGGTDTQYF.

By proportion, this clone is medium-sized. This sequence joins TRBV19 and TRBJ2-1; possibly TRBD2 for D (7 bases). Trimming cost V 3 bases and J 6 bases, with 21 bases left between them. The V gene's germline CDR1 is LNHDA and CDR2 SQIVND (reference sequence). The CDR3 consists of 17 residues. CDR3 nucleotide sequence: TGTGCCAGTAGTATGGTTGTGGGGGGGCCTGGCGGCAATGAGCAGTTCTTC. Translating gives CASSMVVGGPGGNEQFF. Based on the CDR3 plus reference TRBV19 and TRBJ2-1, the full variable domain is DGGITQSPKYLFRKEGQNVTLSCEQNLNHDAMYWYRQDPGQGLRLIYYSQIVNDFQKGDIAEGYSVSREKKESFPLTVTSAQKNPTAFYLCASSMVVGGPGGNEQFFGPGTRLTVL.

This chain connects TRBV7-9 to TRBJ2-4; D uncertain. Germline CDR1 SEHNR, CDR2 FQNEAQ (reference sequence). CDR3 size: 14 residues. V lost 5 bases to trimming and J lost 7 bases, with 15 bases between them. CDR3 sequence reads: CASSTPEEGNIQYF. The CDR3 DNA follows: TGTGCCAGCAGCACCCCCGAGGAAGGGAACATTCAGTACTTC.

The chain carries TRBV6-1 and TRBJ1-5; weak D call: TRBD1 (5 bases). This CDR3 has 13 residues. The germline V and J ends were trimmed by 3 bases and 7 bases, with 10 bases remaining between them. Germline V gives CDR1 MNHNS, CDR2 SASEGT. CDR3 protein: CASSEGGVQPQHF. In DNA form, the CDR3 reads TGTGCCAGCAGTGAGGGAGGGGTCCAGCCCCAGCATTTT.

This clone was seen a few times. The CDR3 region has the DNA TGTGCCAACAAACAGGACAGAGGGTACGAGCAGTACTTC. It yields the protein CANKQDRGYEQYF. The genes are TRBV10-3 and TRBJ2-7, with D possibly matching TRBD1 (6 bases). The V end was cut by 10 bases, the J end by 4 bases, with 17 bases between. The germline gives CDR1 ENHRY, CDR2 SYGVKD. The CDR3 is 13 residues long.

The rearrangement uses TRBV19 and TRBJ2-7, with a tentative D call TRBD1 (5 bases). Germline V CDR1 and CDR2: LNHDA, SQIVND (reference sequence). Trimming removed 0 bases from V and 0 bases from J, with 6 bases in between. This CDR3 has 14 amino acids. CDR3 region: CASSIDRVSYEQYF. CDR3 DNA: TGTGCCAGTAGTATAGACAGGGTCTCCTACGAGCAGTACTTC.

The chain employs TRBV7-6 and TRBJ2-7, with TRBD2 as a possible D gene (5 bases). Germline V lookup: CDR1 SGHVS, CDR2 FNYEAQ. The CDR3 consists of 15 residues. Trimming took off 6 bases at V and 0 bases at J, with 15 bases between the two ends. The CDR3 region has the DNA TGTGCCAGCAGTCAGGAGGTTTCGAGCTCCTACGAGCAGTACTTC. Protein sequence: CASSQEVSSSYEQYF.

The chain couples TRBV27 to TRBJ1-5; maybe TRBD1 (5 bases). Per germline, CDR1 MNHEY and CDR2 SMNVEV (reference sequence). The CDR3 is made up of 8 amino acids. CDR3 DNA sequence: TGTTGGGACCCAGCCCAGCATTTT. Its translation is CWDPAQHF.

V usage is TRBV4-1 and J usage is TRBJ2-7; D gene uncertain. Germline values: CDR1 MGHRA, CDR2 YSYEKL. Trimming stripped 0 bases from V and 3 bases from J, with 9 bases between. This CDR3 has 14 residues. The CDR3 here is CASSQDLGYYEQYF. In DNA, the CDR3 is TGCGCCAGCAGCCAAGATCTTGGCTACTACGAGCAGTACTTC.

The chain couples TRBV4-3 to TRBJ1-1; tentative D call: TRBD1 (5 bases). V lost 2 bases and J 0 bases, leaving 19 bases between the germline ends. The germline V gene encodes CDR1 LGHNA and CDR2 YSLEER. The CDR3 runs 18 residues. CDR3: CASSQQLTREELNTEAFF. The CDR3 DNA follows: TGCGCCAGCAGCCAACAACTCACCAGGGAGGAATTGAACACTGAAGCTTTCTTT.

CDR3 sequence (DNA): TGTGCCAGCAGCTTGGGACAGATTTATGGCTACACCTTC. Amino acid sequence: CASSLGQIYGYTF. J is TRBJ1-2 and V is TRBV11-1; 7 nucleotides align to TRBD1. Germline lookup yields CDR1 SGHAT and CDR2 FQDESV (reference sequence). This CDR3 region has 13 residues. After removal of 3 bases from V and 5 bases from J, the junction contained 3 bases not matched to a gene.

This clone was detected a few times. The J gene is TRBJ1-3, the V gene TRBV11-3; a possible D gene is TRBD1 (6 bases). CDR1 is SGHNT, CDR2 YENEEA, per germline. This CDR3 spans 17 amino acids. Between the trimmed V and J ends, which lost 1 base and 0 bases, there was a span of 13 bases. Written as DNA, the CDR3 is TGTGCCAGCAGCTTAGTGGCAGGGGACTACTCTGGAAACACCATATATTTT. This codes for CASSLVAGDYSGNTIYF. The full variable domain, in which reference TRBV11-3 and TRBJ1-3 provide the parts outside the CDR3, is EAGVVQSPRYKIIEKKQPVAFWCNPISGHNTLYWYLQNLGQGPELLIRYENEEAVDDSQLPKDRFSAERLKGVDSTLKIQPAELGDSAVYLCASSLVAGDYSGNTIYFGEGSWLTVV.

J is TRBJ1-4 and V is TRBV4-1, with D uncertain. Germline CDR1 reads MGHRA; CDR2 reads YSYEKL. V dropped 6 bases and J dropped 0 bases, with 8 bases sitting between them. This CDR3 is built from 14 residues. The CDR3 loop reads CASSRIATNEKLFF. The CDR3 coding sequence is TGCGCCAGCAGTAGGATCGCAACTAATGAAAAACTGTTTTTT.

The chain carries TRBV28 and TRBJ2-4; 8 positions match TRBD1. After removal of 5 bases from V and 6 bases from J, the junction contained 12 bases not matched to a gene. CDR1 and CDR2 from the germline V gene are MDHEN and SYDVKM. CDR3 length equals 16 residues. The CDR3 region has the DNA TGTGCCAGCAGTCCATCGGACAGGGCGGATGGAAACATTCAGTACTTC. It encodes CASSPSDRADGNIQYF.

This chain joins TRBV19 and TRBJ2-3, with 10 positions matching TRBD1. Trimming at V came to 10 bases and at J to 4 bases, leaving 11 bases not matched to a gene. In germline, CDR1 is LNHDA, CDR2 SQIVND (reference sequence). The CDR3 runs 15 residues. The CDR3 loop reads CATSRTGGLADTQYF. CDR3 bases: TGTGCCACCTCCCGGACAGGGGGTTTAGCAGATACGCAGTATTTT.

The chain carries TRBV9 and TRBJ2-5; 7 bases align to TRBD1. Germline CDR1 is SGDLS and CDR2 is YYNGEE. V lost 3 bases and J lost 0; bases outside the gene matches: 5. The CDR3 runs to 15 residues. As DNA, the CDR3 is TGTGCCAGCAGCGCACTACAGGGGAACCAAGAGACCCAGTACTTC. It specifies CASSALQGNQETQYF.

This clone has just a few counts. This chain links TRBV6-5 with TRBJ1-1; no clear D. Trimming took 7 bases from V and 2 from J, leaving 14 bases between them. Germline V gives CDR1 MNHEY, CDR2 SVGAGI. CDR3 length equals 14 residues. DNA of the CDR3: TGTGCCAGCAAATTTACGCTCGGAAACACTGAAGCTTTCTTT. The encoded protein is CASKFTLGNTEAFF.

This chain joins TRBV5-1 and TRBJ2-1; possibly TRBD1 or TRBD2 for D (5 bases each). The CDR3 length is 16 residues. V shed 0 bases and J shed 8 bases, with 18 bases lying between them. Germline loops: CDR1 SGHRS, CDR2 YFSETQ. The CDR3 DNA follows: TGCGCCAGCAGCTTGGCCATAGGGACGTTAGACCATGAGCAGTTCTTC. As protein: CASSLAIGTLDHEQFF.

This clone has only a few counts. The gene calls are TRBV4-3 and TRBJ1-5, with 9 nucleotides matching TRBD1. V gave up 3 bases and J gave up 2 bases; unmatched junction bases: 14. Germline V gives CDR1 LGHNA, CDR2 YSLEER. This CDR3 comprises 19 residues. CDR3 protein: CASSHSFSQGAGGNQPQHF. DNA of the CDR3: TGCGCCAGCAGCCACTCGTTTTCACAGGGGGCCGGGGGCAATCAGCCCCAGCATTTT.

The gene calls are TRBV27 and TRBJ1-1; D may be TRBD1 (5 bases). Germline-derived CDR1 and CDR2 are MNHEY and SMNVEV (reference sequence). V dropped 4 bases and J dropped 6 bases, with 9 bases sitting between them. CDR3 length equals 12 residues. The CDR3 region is CASSSDSAEAFF. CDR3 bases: TGTGCCAGCAGTTCCGACAGCGCTGAAGCTTTCTTT.

The chain's CDR3 is CASSESGPPDGYTF. The CDR3 DNA follows: TGTGCCAGCAGTGAGTCAGGCCCTCCAGATGGCTACACCTTC. V and J are TRBV6-1 and TRBJ1-2; no definite D call. The CDR3 is 14 residues long. Germline V lookup: CDR1 MNHNS, CDR2 SASEGT. Trimming cost V 3 bases and J 6 bases, with 14 bases left between them.

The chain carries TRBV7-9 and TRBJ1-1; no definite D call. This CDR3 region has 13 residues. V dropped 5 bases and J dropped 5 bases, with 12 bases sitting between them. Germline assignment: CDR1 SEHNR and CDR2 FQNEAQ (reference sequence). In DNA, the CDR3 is TGTGCCAGCAGCCTGACGAAGGGAACTGAAGCTTTCTTT. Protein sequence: CASSLTKGTEAFF.

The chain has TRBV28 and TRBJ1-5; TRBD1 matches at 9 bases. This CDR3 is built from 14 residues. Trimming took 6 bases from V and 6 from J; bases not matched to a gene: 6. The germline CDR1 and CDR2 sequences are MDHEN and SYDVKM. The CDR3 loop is CASSSDRGSQPQHF. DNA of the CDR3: TGTGCCAGCAGCTCGGACAGGGGTAGTCAGCCCCAGCATTTT.

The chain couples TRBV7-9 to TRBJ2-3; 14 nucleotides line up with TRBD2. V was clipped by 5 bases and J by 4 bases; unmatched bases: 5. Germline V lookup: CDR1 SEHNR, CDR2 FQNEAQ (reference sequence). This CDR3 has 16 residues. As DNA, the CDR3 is TGTGCCAGCAGCCCGACTAGCGGGGGGGCGGCAGATACGCAGTATTTT. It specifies CASSPTSGGAADTQYF.

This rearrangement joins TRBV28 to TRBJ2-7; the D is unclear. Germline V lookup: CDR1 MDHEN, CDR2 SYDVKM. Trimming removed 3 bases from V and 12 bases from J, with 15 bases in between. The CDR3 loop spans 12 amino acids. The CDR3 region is CASSLAFAVWYF. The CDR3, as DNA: TGTGCCAGCAGTTTGGCGTTTGCGGTATGGTACTTC.

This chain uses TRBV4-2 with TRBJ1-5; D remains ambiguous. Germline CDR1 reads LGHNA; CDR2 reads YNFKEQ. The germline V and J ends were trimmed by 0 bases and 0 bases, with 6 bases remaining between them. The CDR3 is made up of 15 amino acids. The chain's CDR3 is CASSQDNHSNQPQHF. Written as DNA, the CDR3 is TGTGCCAGCAGCCAAGATAACCATAGCAATCAGCCCCAGCATTTT.

In DNA, the CDR3 is TGTGCCAGCAGCCCTCAAATACATAGCGGTCAGCCCCAGCATTTT. It specifies CASSPQIHSGQPQHF. The V gene is TRBV7-8, the J gene TRBJ1-5; D call uncertain. In germline, CDR1 is SGHVS, CDR2 FQNEAQ. The V gene lost 5 bases and the J gene lost 6 bases, with 17 bases spanning the gap. This CDR3 is 15 amino acids long.

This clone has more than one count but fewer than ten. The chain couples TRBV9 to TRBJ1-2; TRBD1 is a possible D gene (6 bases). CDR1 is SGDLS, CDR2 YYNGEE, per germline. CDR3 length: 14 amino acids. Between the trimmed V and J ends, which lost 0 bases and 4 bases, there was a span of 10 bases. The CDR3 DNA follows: TGTGCCAGCAGCGTAGCACAGGGCGGCTATGGCTACACCTTC. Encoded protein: CASSVAQGGYGYTF.

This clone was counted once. CDR3 coding DNA: TGCGCCAGCAGCCAAGATTCCCTAGCGATCGGCACAGATACGCAGTATTTT. Protein sequence: CASSQDSLAIGTDTQYF. The chain couples TRBV4-3 to TRBJ2-3, with D maybe TRBD2 (6 bases). This CDR3 region has 17 residues. Germline assignment: CDR1 LGHNA and CDR2 YSLEER. V lost 0 bases and J lost 1, with 14 bases in between.

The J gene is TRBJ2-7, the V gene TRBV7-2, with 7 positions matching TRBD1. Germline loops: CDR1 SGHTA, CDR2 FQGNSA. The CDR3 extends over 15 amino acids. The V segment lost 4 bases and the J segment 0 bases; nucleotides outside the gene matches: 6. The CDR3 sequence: CASSSRQGPSYEQYF. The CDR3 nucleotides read TGTGCCAGCAGCTCTAGACAGGGACCCTCCTACGAGCAGTACTTC.

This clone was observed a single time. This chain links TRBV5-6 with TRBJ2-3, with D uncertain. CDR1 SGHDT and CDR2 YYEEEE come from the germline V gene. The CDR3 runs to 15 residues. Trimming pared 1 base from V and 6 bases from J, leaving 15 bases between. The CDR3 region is CASSLTASLSDTQYF. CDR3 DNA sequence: TGTGCCAGCAGCTTGACAGCGAGCCTAAGTGATACGCAGTATTTT.

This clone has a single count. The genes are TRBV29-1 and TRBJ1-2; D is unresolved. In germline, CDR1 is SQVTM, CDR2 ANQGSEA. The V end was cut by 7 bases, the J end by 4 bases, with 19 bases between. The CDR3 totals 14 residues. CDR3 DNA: TGCAGCGCTCTTAACATAGGGTACGCCTATGGCTACACCTTC. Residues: CSALNIGYAYGYTF.